This TCR beta chain comes out of a study of blood T cell repertoires in COVID-19. Overall study: The study drew acute and convalescent COVID-19 samples from the United States, Italy and Spain. PBMCs, B-cell-depleted T cells, or T cells were the source of the cDNA or gDNA that made up the material.

The CDR3 loop spans 15 amino acids. The germline V and J ends were trimmed by 4 bases and 5 bases, with 18 bases remaining between them. CDR1 SEHNR and CDR2 FQNEAQ come from the germline V gene (reference sequence). As handled by the study authors: For nucleated cells, counts were estimated from reference gene primer amplification. The assay was immunoSEQ multiplex PCR, and TCRdb's table has in-frame clones only and misses some. V and J calls and clone size come straight from that table; D and trimming were deduced from the DNA. The sample lists some 77,000 clones, roughly 80% seen once, with 1.8% in the top ten.

Sample: peripheral blood. The source is an older woman with acute or convalescent COVID-19. The chain has TRBV7-9 and TRBJ2-7, with D possibly TRBD1 on 5 matching bases. CDR3 sequence: CASSSTDKSNHEQYF. In nucleotides, the CDR3 is TGTGCCAGCAGCTCGACGGACAAGAGTAACCACGAGCAGTACTTC.